This T cell receptor beta chain was profiled in a study of T cell repertoires in cytomegalovirus infection. The overall study: Evidence of both CMV infection and a matching HLA type came from public TCR beta signatures.

The study, taken as a whole, reports: There were carriers of CMV plus the relevant HLA, and cumulative public TCR beta family frequency identified them.

TCRdb re-derived calls from the reads in MiXCR, one entry per CDR3 protein. In the table there are around 900,000 distinct CDR3 sequences, roughly 30% of which are singletons. This clonotype showed up just a few times. Its antigen is not known. The CDR3 runs 16 residues. Germline V gene sequence: CDR1 SGHVS, CDR2 FQNEAQ. The V gene lost 4 bases and the J gene lost 2 bases, with 17 bases spanning the gap. V usage is TRBV7-8 and J usage is TRBJ2-5; D is possibly TRBD2 (6 bases). The sequencing here drew on cultured CD8+ T cells from PBMCs, taken from culture after CMV antigen stimulation. The clonotype originates from a human donor in good health (CMV status not recorded). Some clones in this sample may be carry-over from other donors' samples. The CDR3 here is CASSSQSGGSQETQYF. The CDR3, as DNA: TGTGCCAGCAGCTCCCAGTCTGGGGGGAGTCAAGAGACCCAGTACTTC.